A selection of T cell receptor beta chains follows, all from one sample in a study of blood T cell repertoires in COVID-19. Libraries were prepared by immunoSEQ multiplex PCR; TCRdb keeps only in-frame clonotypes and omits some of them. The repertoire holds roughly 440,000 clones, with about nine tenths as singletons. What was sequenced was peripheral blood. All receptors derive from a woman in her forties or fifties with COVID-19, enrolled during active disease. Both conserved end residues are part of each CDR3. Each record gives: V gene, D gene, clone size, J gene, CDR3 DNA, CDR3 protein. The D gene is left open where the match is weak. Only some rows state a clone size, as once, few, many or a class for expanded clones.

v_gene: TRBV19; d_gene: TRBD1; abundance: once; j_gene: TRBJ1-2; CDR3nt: TGTGCCAGTAGTAGAAGGACAGGGGGAGATGGCTACACCTTC; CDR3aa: CASSRRTGGDGYTF
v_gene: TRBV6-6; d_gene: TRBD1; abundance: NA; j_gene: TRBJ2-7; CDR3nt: TGTGCCAGCAGTGTCGACAGGGACTACGAGCAGTACTTC; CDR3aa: CASSVDRDYEQYF
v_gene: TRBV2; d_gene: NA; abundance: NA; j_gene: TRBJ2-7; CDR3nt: TGTGCCAGCTTCGAGGACACGAGTTCCTACGAGCAGTACTTC; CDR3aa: CASFEDTSSYEQYF
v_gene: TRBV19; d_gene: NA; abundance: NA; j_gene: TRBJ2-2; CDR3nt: TGTGCCAGTCGCCCCCCGGGGGTATCGAACACCGGGGAGCTGTTTTTT; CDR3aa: CASRPPGVSNTGELFF
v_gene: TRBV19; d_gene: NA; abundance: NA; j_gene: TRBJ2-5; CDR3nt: TGTGCCAGTAGCCCACCAGGAGGGGAGACCCAGTACTTC; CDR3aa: CASSPPGGETQYF
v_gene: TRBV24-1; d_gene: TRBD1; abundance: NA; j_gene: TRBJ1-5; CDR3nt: TGTGCCACCAGTGACCCCCGGACAGGAGGGAATAGCAATCAGCCCCAGCATTTT; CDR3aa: CATSDPRTGGNSNQPQHF
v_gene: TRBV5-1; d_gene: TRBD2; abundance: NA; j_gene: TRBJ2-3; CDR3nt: TGCGCCAGCTCGCCGGGGGGGAGGGCAGATACGCAGTATTTT; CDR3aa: CASSPGGRADTQYF
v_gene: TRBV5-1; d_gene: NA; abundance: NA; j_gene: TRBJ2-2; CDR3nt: TGCGCCAGCAGCCGAAACAGACAGGACCAGAACACCGGGGAGCTGTTTTTT; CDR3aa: CASSRNRQDQNTGELFF
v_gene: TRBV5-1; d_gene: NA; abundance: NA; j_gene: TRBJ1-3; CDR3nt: TGCGCCAGCAGCTCGGGTGTGGACAGCCTCTCTGGAAACACCATATATTTT; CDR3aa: CASSSGVDSLSGNTIYF
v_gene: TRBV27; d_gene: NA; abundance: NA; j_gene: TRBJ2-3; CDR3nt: TGTGCCAGCAGTAGGGGGACCACAGATACGCAGTATTTT; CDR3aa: CASSRGTTDTQYF
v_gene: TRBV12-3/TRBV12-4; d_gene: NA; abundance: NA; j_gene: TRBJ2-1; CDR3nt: TGTGCCAGCAGTTTAAGGGGGGGGCCGCAGTTCTTC; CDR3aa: CASSLRGGPQFF
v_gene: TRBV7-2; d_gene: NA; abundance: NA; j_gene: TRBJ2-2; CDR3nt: TGTGCCAGCAGCCAGAAGACAGGAGTTGGCGGGGAGCTGTTTTTT; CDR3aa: CASSQKTGVGGELFF
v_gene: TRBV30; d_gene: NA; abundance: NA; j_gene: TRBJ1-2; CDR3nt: TGTGCCTGGCAGGGTGACTATGGCTACACCTTC; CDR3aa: CAWQGDYGYTF
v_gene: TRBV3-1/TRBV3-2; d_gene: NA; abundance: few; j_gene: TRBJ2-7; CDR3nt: TGTGCCAGCAGCCCCCAGGGCTATTCCTACGAGCAGTACTTC; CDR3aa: CASSPQGYSYEQYF
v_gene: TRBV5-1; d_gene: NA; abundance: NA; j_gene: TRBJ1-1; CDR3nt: TGCGCCAGCACTGGGGCCTCTGAAGCTTTCTTT; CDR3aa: CASTGASEAFF
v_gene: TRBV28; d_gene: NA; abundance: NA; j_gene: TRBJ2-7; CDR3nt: TGTGCCAGCAGTTCCCCCCCGCCCGAGAAGAACGAGCAGTACTTC; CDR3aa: CASSSPPPEKNEQYF
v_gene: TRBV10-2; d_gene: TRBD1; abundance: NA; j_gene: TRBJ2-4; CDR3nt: TGCGCCAACCGAGGGACAGACCTAGCCAAAAACATTCAGTACTTC; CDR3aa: CANRGTDLAKNIQYF
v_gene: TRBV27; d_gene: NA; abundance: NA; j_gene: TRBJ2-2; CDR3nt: TGTGCCAGCAGTTTAAGTGGGGCTGGGGAGCTGTTTTTT; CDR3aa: CASSLSGAGELFF
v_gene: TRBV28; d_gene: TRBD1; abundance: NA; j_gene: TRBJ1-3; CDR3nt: TGTGCCAGCAGTCGACAGGGCTCTGGAAACACCATATATTTT; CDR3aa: CASSRQGSGNTIYF
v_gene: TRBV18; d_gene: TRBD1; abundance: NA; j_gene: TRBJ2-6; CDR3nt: TGTGCCAGCGCGACAGGGGTTGGGGCCAACGTCCTGACTTTC; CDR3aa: CASATGVGANVLTF
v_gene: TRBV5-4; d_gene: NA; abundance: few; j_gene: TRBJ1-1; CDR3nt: TGTGCCAGCAGCTTGGACAGGGTGAACACTGAAGCTTTCTTT; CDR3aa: CASSLDRVNTEAFF
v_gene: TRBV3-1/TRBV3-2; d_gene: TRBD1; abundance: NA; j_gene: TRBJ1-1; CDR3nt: TGTGCCAGCAGCCAAGATCCGAGTGGGACAGGTAATACTGAAGCTTTCTTT; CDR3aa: CASSQDPSGTGNTEAFF
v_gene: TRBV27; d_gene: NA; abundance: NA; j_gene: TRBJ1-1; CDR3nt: TGTGCCAGCAGCTCAGGGGCCGGGAACACTGAAGCTTTCTTT; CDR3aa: CASSSGAGNTEAFF
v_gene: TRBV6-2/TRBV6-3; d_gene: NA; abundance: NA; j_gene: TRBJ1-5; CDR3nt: TGTGCCAGCAGTTCTACAGGCCCCAATCAGCCCCAGCATTTT; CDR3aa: CASSSTGPNQPQHF
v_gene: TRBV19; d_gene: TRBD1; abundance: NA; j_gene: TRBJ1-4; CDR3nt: TGTGCCAGTAGCGAGACAGGGGGTAGCGAAAAACTGTTTTTT; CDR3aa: CASSETGGSEKLFF
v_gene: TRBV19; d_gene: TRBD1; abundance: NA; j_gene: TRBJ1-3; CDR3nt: TGTGCCAGTATCCCATTAGGACAGGGTGGCGGAAACACCATATATTTT; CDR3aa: CASIPLGQGGGNTIYF
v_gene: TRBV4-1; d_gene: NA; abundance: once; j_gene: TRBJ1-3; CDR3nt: TGCGCCAGCAGCCAAACGGACAGCTCTGGAAACACCATATATTTT; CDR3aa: CASSQTDSSGNTIYF
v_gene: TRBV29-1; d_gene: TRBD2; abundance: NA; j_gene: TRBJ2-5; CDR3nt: TGCAGCGGCAGGGAGGGAGAGACCCAGTACTTC; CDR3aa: CSGREGETQYF
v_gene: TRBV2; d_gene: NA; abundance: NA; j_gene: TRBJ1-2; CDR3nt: TGTGCCAGCAGTGTGGAATCAGGTGCGCAGGGCTACACCTTC; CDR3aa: CASSVESGAQGYTF
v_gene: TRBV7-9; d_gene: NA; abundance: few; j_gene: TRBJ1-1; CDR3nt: TGTGCCAGCAGCCCCCGGGGCACTGAAGCTTTCTTT; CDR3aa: CASSPRGTEAFF
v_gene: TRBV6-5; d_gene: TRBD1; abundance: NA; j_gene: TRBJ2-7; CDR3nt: TGTGCCAGCAGGTCCTCCGGGACAGGGGGCTACGAGCAGTACTTC; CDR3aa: CASRSSGTGGYEQYF
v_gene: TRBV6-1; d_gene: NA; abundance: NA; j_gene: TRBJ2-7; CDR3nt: TGTGCCAGCAGTGAAGACTCTCTCTCCTACGAGCAGTACTTC; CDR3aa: CASSEDSLSYEQYF
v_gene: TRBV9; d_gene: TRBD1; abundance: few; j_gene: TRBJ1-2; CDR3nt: TGTGCCAGCAGCGTAGGCAGGGGGAACTATGGCTACACCTTC; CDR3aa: CASSVGRGNYGYTF
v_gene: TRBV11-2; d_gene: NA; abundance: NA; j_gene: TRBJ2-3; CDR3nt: TGTGCCAGCAGCTCTTGGGGGAAACAGGGCAGCACAGATACGCAGTATTTT; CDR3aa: CASSSWGKQGSTDTQYF
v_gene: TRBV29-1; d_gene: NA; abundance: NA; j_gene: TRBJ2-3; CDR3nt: TGCAGCGCTTCAACGCTAGGCATCAGAGATACGCAGTATTTT; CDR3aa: CSASTLGIRDTQYF
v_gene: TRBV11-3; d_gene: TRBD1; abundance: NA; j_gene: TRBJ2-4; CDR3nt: TGTGCCAGCAGCCAAGACAGGGATGGCATTCAGTACTTC; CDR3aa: CASSQDRDGIQYF
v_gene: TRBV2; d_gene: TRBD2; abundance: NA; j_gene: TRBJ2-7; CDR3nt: TGTGCCAGCAGAGTAGTAGCGGGGGGTTACGAGCAGTACTTC; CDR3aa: CASRVVAGGYEQYF
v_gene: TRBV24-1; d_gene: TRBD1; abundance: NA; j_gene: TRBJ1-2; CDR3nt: TGTGCCACCAGTGATTTACCACAGACAGGGACGGGCTATGGCTACACCTTC; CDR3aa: CATSDLPQTGTGYGYTF
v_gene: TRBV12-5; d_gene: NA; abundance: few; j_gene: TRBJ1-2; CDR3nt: TGTGCTAGTGGTTTCGGGACACCTAAGGAAGGCTACACCTTC; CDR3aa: CASGFGTPKEGYTF
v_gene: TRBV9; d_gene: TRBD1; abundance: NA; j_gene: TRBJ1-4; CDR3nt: TGTGCCAGCAGCGCGGACAGGGACGAAAAACTGTTTTTT; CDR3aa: CASSADRDEKLFF
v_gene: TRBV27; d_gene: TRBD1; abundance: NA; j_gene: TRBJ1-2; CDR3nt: TGTGCCAGCAGTCGCCGGACAGGCCCGTGGGGCTACACCTTC; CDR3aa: CASSRRTGPWGYTF
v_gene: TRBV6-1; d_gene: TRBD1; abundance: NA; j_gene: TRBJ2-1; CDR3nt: TGTGCCAGCAGTGAACGGCGTTTCGGGGACAGCCACGGTGAGCAGTTCTTC; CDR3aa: CASSERRFGDSHGEQFF
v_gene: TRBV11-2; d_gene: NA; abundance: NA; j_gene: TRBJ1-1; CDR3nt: TGTGCCAGCAACCAAAATGGGGGCGCGAGCACTGAAGCTTTCTTT; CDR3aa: CASNQNGGASTEAFF
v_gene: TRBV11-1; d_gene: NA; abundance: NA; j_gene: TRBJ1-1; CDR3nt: TGTGCCAGCAGCGTAACTCCGAACACTGAAGCTTTCTTT; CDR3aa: CASSVTPNTEAFF
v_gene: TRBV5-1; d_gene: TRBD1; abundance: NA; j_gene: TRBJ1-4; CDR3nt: TGCGCCAGCAGCGCGGACAGGGTTAATGAAAAACTGTTTTTT; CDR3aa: CASSADRVNEKLFF
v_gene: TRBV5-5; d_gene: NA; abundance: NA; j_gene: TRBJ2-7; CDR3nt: TGTGCCAGCAGCTTTGACGGGACACAGTACTACGAGCAGTACTTC; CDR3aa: CASSFDGTQYYEQYF
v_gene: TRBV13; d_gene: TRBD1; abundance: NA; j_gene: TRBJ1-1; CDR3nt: TGTGCCAGCGGCAGGGGGCGAACACTCTACACTGAAGCTTTCTTT; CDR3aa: CASGRGRTLYTEAFF
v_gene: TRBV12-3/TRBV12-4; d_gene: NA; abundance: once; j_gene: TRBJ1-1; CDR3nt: TGTGCCAGCAGCCACGACCGGGACACTGAAGCTTTCTTT; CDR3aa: CASSHDRDTEAFF
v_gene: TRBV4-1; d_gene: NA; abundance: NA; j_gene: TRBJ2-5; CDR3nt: TGCGCCAGCAGCCGCCCAGGGACTCTAAAAGAGACCCAGTACTTC; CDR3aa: CASSRPGTLKETQYF
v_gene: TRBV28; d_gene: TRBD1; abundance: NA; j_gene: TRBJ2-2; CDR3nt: TGTGCCAGCAGTTTTGTGACAGGGGCACCCGACACCGGGGAGCTGTTTTTT; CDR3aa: CASSFVTGAPDTGELFF
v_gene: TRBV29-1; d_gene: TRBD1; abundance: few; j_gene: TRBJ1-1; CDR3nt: TGCAGCACTGGACAGGGAGGGAACACTGAAGCTTTCTTT; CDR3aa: CSTGQGGNTEAFF
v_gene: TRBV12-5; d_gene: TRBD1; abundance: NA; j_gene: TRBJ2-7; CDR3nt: TGTGCTAGTGGTCTTACTCAATGGACAGGGAGCTCCTACGAGCAGTACTTC; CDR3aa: CASGLTQWTGSSYEQYF
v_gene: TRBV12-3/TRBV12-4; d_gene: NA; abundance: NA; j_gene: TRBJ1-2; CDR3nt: TGTGCCAGCAGCTGGGCGGGGAATGGCTACACCTTC; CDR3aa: CASSWAGNGYTF